The clone carrying this T cell receptor (beta chain) was observed at least ten times. Its antigen is as yet unknown. Each CDR3 protein is one row after TCRdb ran MiXCR on the reads. The sample contains about 260,000 distinct CDR3 sequences, roughly 13% of which appear only once. The CDR3 is made up of 17 amino acids. Per germline, CDR1 SGHVS and CDR2 FQNEAQ. Trimming at V came to 6 bases and at J to 4 bases, leaving 11 bases not matched to a gene. The data were taken from a study of T cell repertoires in cytomegalovirus infection. Study results and limitations: In two of eight donors, the top clonotype was HLA-C-restricted CMV-specific.

The TCR comes from a human donor in good health (CMV status not recorded). Some clones in this sample may be carry-over from other donors' samples. Input material: PBMCs. This chain links TRBV7-8 with TRBJ2-2; TRBD2 matches at 10 bases. CDR3 nucleotide sequence: TGTGCCAGCAGGCCCCTGCAGCGGGAGGGCCCCACCGGGGAGCTGTTTTTT. The encoded protein is CASRPLQREGPTGELFF.